The present T cell receptor (beta chain) was sequenced within a study of blood T cell repertoires in COVID-19 (dated by TCRdb to about 2020). The study in broad terms: Samples from collaborators originated in the United States, Italy and Spain and spanned both the acute and convalescent phases of COVID-19. The material from the prospective study consisted of cDNA or gDNA derived from T cells, B-cell-depleted T cells, or PBMCs. Nearly every sample came with metadata listing a de-identified subject ID, COVID-19 status, age in years and sex. The repertoires were released in a freely available public database intended as a resource for research on the immune response to SARS-CoV-2. Where available, HLA class I and class II types were taken from metadata supplied by the sample provider and were not determined by assay-based typing. The samples were drawn from two sources: the first 160 participants of the ongoing ImmuneRACE study, and approximately 1,300 subjects contributed by 6 global collaborators. The dataset comprised deeply sampled blood TCRbeta repertoires from subjects exposed to, actively infected with, or recovered from COVID-19. What the authors observed across the whole study: Clinical and demographic metadata were provided uncurated, with the amount varying by source and participant.

Concerning this clone: Its antigen has not been determined. Qualities for individual bases were not recorded, and no much larger clone is one base off.

The immunoSEQ Assay, a bias-controlled multiplex PCR, was used to amplify TCRbeta CDR3 regions from genomic DNA. The authors' analysis ran thus. Nucleated cell counts per sample were estimated from amplification of reference gene primers within the assay. Sequence reads were collapsed and filtered to measure the absolute abundance of every unique TCRbeta CDR3 rearrangement. For each sample, productive Simpson clonality was calculated as the square root of Simpson's diversity index across productive rearrangements. The source is immuneACCESS, and TCRdb retained only in-frame sequences with V and J called. Part of the clones is not carried over; for the studies checked, unresolved V genes explain less than half of this, and the remainder is unexplained. The V and J calls and clone size are taken from that table; D and trimming were inferred from the DNA. The sample yields approximately 90,000 clones; 80% to 85% were counted once. Roughly 30% of the sample is taken by the ten largest.

Collaborating institutions collected whole blood in K2EDTA tubes following their own protocols. For TCRbeta analysis, collaborators shipped samples in one of three forms: frozen whole blood, isolated PBMCs, or DNA extracted from either of those sample types. Material: peripheral blood. The clonotype was recovered from a woman of 80 years or more with active or convalescent COVID-19.

The nucleotide sequence reads TGTGCCAGCAGTCCGGCCGACAGGTTATCTGAAGCTTTCTTT. This encodes CASSPADRLSEAFF. This chain joins TRBV28 to TRBJ1-1, and the D gene may be TRBD1, 6 bases matching. V was cut back by 5 bases and J by 6 bases, leaving a gap of 16 bases between them. Including the terminal cysteine and phenylalanine, the CDR3 comprises 14 residues. CDR3 DNA is the only sequence kept; it has 42 bases, read in frame from the first base. The germline V gene supplies CDR1 MDHEN and CDR2 SYDVKM.